The present T cell receptor beta chain was sequenced within a study of beta chain features in type 1 diabetes (dated by TCRdb to about 2018). About the full investigation: Patients and healthy donors did not differ in mean age, gender distribution, total cell number or subset yield. Naive and central memory subsets were obtained from all 30 or so donors, but regulatory and stem cell-like memory subsets were isolated from only 8 patients and about 8 healthy donors. In the study, recently diagnosed type 1 diabetes patients and matched healthy donors were compared on the TCRB repertoires of their sorted circulating CD4+ T cell subsets. A total of 85 million to 140 million sorted cells were examined across all samples, and a strong correlation was observed between cell number per subset and RNA yield. What the study reported, not specific to this receptor: PCR might favor shorter templates, but patient and control samples were amplified and corrected together, so any skew would affect both groups equally. Type 1 diabetes patients showed a moderate but significant shortening of TCRB CDR3 length in all four CD4+ subsets. Naive, central memory and regulatory TCRB repertoires appeared to be more similar among patients than among healthy donors. At VDJ recombination sites, type 1 diabetes patients had fewer insertions and more deleted nucleotides, which implies abnormalities in thymic rearrangement. Because cDNA was sequenced instead of genomic DNA, highly expressing activated cells could be over-represented, though the groups showed no difference in activation or CD3 levels. Because the HLA sub-analyses included only small numbers of individuals, any influence of HLA type on TCRB rearrangement was left unresolved.

From each donor, a single peripheral blood sample of around 120 mL on average was drawn into heparinised tubes. A BD FACSAria II was used to sort naive, central memory, regulatory and stem cell-like memory CD4+ T cells with a panel that included CD45RO, CCR7, CD25, CD127, CD95 and CD27. All sorted populations exceeded 98% purity. PBMCs were isolated immediately by Lymphoprep density gradient centrifugation and stained directly without culture. So that batch effects would be minimized, each experiment stained and sorted samples in pairs, pairing one healthy donor with one patient. This clone was seen more than once but under ten times. No cognate antigen has been identified for it. Base qualities were left out, and no much larger clone turns up one base away. From a lookup of the germline V gene, CDR1 and CDR2 are MDHEN and SYDVKM. V lost 2 bases and J lost 4 bases; the stretch between them is 16 bases long. The CDR3 has 16 amino acids, counting the end cysteine and phenylalanine. Only CDR3 DNA remains: 48 bases, in frame from the first base.

The entire amount of isolated RNA was reverse transcribed using the High Capacity cDNA Reverse Transcription Kit, so the sequenced TCRB transcripts were expressed ones. Deep immunoSEQ sequencing was applied to naive, central memory and regulatory T cell samples, giving an average of approximately 3.8 million total reads per sample. After sorted cells were lysed in RLT buffer, RNA was extracted with DNase-treated RNeasy Micro or Mini kits, with the choice depending on cell number. Each cell subset was processed on its own to prevent cross-contamination, while patient and healthy donor samples were processed together. The immunoSEQ multiplex PCR was used to amplify TCRB sequences from cDNA, generating 87-bp fragments that spanned the CDR3 region. The amplicons were sequenced using the Illumina HiSeq platform. In the paper's pipeline: Synthetic template baselines were used to correct PCR bias computationally, reads within Hamming distance 2 were collapsed, and singletons that could not be merged were discarded. By aligning reads against IMGT, V, D and J genes, CDR3 length, and insertions or deletions at six rearrangement sites were assigned. Within each subset, clonotype counts were normalized to the number of sorted cells before true diversity and Gini coefficients were calculated with the tcR R package. Repertoire sharing was quantified using the overlap coefficient calculated on TCRB nucleotide sequences. TCRdb retrieved this table from immuneACCESS and kept in-frame rearrangements only. Not all clones are present; in checked studies, unresolved V genes account for under half, and no reason is known for the remainder. The D gene and trimming were derived from the DNA, and the V and J assignments and clone size from that table. The sample table records roughly 180,000 clones; around 7.8% of these occur just once. Roughly 0.97% of the sample belongs to the ten largest clones.

What was sequenced was central memory CD4+ T cells from blood. The receptor chain draws on TRBV28 and TRBJ2-3; TRBD2 is a weak D gene call, 6 bases matching. This TCR derives from a middle-aged woman with type 1 diabetes. The nucleotide sequence is TGTGCCAGCAGTTTAGGACGCGGGAATATCGCAGATACGCAGTATTTT. It encodes CASSLGRGNIADTQYF.